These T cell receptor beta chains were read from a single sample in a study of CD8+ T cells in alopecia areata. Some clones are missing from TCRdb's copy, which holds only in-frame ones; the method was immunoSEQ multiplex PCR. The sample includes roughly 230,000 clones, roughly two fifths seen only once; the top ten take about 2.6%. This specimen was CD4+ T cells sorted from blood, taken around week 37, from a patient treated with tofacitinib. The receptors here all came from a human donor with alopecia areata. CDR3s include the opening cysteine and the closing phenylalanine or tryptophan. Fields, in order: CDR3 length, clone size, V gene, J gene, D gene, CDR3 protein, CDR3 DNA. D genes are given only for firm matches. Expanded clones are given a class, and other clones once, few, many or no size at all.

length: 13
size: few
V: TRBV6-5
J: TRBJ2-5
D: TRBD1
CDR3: CAIRGDRGETQYF
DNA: TGTGCCATCAGAGGGGACAGGGGGGAGACCCAGTACTTC

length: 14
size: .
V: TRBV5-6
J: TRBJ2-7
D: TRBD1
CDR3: CASSLFTGGLEQYF
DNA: TGTGCCAGCAGCTTATTTACAGGGGGGCTCGAGCAGTACTTC

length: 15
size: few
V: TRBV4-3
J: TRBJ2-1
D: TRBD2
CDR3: CASSRGLAENNEQFF
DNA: TGCGCCAGCAGCCGGGGACTAGCGGAGAATAATGAGCAGTTCTTC

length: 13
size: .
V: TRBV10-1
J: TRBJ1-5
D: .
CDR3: CASSESGGGPQHF
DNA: TGCGCCAGCAGTGAGTCCGGCGGTGGGCCCCAGCATTTT

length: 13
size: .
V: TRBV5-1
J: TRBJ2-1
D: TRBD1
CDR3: CASSRDRGNEQFF
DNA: TGCGCCAGCAGCAGGGACAGAGGTAATGAGCAGTTCTTC

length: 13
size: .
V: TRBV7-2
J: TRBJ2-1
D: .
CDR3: CASSPSEGLQKFF
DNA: TGTGCCAGCAGCCCCTCGGAGGGTCTGCAGAAGTTCTTC

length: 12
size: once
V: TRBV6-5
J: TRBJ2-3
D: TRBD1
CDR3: CASRTRGTVQYF
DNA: TGTGCCAGCAGGACCCGAGGGACAGTGCAGTATTTT

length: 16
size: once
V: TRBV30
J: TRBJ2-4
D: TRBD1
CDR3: CAWTGRDRGLKNIQYF
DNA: TGTGCCTGGACCGGAAGGGACAGGGGTCTCAAAAACATTCAGTACTTC

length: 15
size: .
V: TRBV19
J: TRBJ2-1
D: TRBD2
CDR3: CASIRISGRGNEQFF
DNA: TGTGCCAGTATACGGATTAGCGGGAGAGGAAATGAGCAGTTCTTC

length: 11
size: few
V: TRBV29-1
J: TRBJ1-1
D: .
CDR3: CSVQPDTEAFF
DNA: TGCAGCGTCCAGCCCGACACTGAAGCTTTCTTT

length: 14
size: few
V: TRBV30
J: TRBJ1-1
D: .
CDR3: CAWSPPGLNTEAFF
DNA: TGTGCCTGGAGCCCACCGGGATTAAACACTGAAGCTTTCTTT

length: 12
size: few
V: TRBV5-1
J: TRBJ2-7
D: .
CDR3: CASSPDSYEQYF
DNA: TGCGCCAGCAGCCCAGACTCCTACGAGCAGTACTTC

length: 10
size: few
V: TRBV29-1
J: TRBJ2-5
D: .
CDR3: CSGGEETQYF
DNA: TGCAGCGGGGGCGAGGAGACCCAGTACTTC

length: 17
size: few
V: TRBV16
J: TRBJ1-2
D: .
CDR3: CASSQSSAQGLAYGYTF
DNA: TGTGCCAGCAGCCAATCGAGTGCTCAGGGTCTTGCGTATGGCTACACCTTC

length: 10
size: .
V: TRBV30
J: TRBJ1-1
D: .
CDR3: CALRNTEAFF
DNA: TGTGCCCTCAGGAACACTGAAGCTTTCTTT

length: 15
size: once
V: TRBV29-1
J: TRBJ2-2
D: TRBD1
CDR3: CSAGTDRGSAGELFF
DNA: TGCAGCGCCGGAACGGACAGGGGTTCGGCCGGGGAGCTGTTTTTT

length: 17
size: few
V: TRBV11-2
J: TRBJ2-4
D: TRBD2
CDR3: CASTRGLAGGAKNIQYF
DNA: TGTGCCAGCACCCGCGGACTAGCGGGGGGGGCCAAAAACATTCAGTACTTC

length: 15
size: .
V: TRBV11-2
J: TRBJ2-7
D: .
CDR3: CASSLVSGDPYEQYF
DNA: TGTGCCAGCAGCTTAGTTTCTGGAGACCCTTACGAGCAGTACTTC

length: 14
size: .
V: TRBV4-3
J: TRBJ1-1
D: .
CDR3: CASSQVLGNTEAFF
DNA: TGCGCCAGCAGCCAAGTTCTAGGGAACACTGAAGCTTTCTTT

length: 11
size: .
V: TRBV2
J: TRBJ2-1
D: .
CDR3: CASRPLGEQFF
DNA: TGTGCCAGCAGGCCTTTGGGTGAGCAGTTCTTC